This T cell receptor (beta chain) originates from a study of a mutant IDH1 vaccine in newly diagnosed glioma. Looking at the study overall: Males made up about 62% and females about 38% of treated patients, whose mean age was about 37 years. Antecedent treatment encompassed radiotherapy, temozolomide, or their combination; the majority received both. Held at week 35, visit V12 was the safety follow-up, and visit V13 followed at week 47.

CDR3 size: 15 residues. Per the germline V gene, CDR1 is SNHLY and CDR2 is FYNNEI. The V and J ends lost 4 bases and 6 bases, in that order; junction bases with no gene match: 8. The time point: week 47, end of study. Doses of 300 ug of mutant IDH1 20-mer peptide were given with topical imiquimod. Scheduled for weeks 1, 3, 5, 7, 11, 15, 19 and 23, eight vaccinations were given to patients. This clone was counted a few times. The antigen is undetermined. The repertoire was sequenced with immunoSEQ multiplex PCR; TCRdb's copy has only in-frame clones and lacks some. Of about 23,000 clones detected, 84% appear once; the ten largest clones hold roughly 2.8%.

This receptor was obtained from a man in his forties or fifties with glioma. The V call is TRBV2, the J call TRBJ2-1; 8 bases are shared with TRBD2. Sequenced material: PBMCs, taken from a glioma patient whose treatment included an IDH1 peptide vaccine. The DNA for the CDR3 is TGTGCCAGCAGTGCGGACGGGAGGGCCAGCAATGAGCAGTTCTTC. This gives the protein CASSADGRASNEQFF.